Listed here are 15 T cell receptor beta chains from one sample, sequenced in a study of blood T cell repertoires in COVID-19 (dated by TCRdb to 2019 to 2021). Library preparation used the immunoSEQ multiplex PCR assay. The source is immuneACCESS, and TCRdb retained only in-frame sequences with V and J called. Part of the clones is not carried over; for the studies checked, unresolved V genes explain less than half of this, and the remainder is unexplained. This sample gives roughly 280,000 clones in total; 83% of them show up just once. Together, the top ten hold less than 6% of the sample. Material for sequencing was peripheral blood. These receptors originate from a man aged 55-75 years who had recovered from COVID-19.

The rearrangement links TRBV6-5 to TRBJ2-2, with 11 bases lining up with TRBD2. The ends lost 1 base at V and 6 bases at J; junction bases unmatched: 4. This CDR3 has 16 residues. Germline V gene lookup returns CDR1 MNHEY and CDR2 SVGAGI. This CDR3 reads CASSYWGLAESGELFF. CDR3 DNA: TGTGCCAGCAGTTACTGGGGACTAGCGGAGTCCGGGGAGCTGTTTTTT.

This rearrangement joins TRBV18 to TRBJ2-5; TRBD1 aligns across 9 bases. V trimming: 1 base; J trimming: 3 bases; junction bases outside the gene matches: 3. From germline, CDR1 is KGHSH and CDR2 LQKENI. This CDR3 has 15 residues. The CDR3 DNA is TGTGCCAGCTCACCACGGACAGGGGCCGAAGAGACCCAGTACTTC. It specifies CASSPRTGAEETQYF. Looking up the rest from reference TRBV18 and TRBJ2-5 gives the full variable domain: NAGVMQNPRHLVRRRGQEARLRCSPMKGHSHVYWYRQLPEEGLKFMVYLQKENIIDESGMPKERFSAEFPKEGPSILRIQQVVRGDSAAYFCASSPRTGAEETQYFGPGTRLLVL.

This clone was observed a few times. The chain uses TRBV28 and TRBJ1-2, with D maybe TRBD1 (5 bases). CDR1 and CDR2 (germline): MDHEN, SYDVKM. The germline V and J ends were trimmed by 5 bases and 4 bases, with 17 bases remaining between them. The CDR3 covers 15 residues. In DNA form, the CDR3 reads TGTGCCAGCAGTGGTCCGACAGCACGAAGCTATGGCTACACCTTC. Protein: CASSGPTARSYGYTF.

This chain links TRBV5-1 with TRBJ2-1, with D perhaps matching TRBD2 (7 bases). CDR3 length equals 13 residues. The ends were cut back, 7 bases at V and 10 bases at J, with 18 bases in the middle. CDR1 SGHRS and CDR2 YFSETQ come from the germline V gene. CDR3 DNA: TGCGCCAGCGCGGGGGCGGGATTGGGCGAGCAGTTCTTC. Amino acids: CASAGAGLGEQFF.

The J gene is TRBJ2-1, the V gene TRBV7-9, with 15 bases that match TRBD2. The CDR3 extends over 16 amino acids. Trimming at V came to 1 base and at J to 7 bases, leaving 2 bases not matched to a gene. Per the germline V gene, CDR1 is SEHNR and CDR2 is FQNEAQ (reference sequence). Written as DNA, the CDR3 is TGTGCCAGCAGCTTAGGGACTAGCGGGGGGGTGAATGAGCAGTTCTTC. Protein: CASSLGTSGGVNEQFF.

The chain has TRBV18 and TRBJ2-7; D might be TRBD1 (7 bases). Germline CDR1 and CDR2: KGHSH and LQKENI. Trimming left V 0 bases short and J 4 bases short, with 10 bases between. CDR3 length equals 14 residues. The DNA of the CDR3 is TGTGCCAGCTCACCACCGACAGGGAGGTACGAGCAGTACTTC. Its translation is CASSPPTGRYEQYF. Full variable domain (missing parts from reference TRBV18 and TRBJ2-7): NAGVMQNPRHLVRRRGQEARLRCSPMKGHSHVYWYRQLPEEGLKFMVYLQKENIIDESGMPKERFSAEFPKEGPSILRIQQVVRGDSAAYFCASSPPTGRYEQYFGPGTRLTVT.

The chain carries TRBV3-1 (or the pseudogene TRBV3-2) and TRBJ2-6, with 8 bases matching TRBD1. This CDR3 is 17 amino acids long. Trimming removed 0 bases from V and 2 bases from J; junction bases left unmatched: 3. The germline gives CDR1 LGHDT, CDR2 YNNKEL (reference sequence). The CDR3 coding sequence is TGTGCCAGCAGCCAAGATCTGACAGGGGCTGGGGCCAACGTCCTGACTTTC. Protein product: CASSQDLTGAGANVLTF.

V usage is TRBV27 and J usage is TRBJ1-5; TRBD1 agrees at 8 bases. Trimming at V came to 2 bases and at J to 1 base, leaving 22 bases not matched to a gene. This CDR3 comprises 22 residues. Germline CDR1 is MNHEY and CDR2 is SMNVEV (reference sequence). CDR3 nucleotides: TGTGCCAGCAGTTTAATACTTTATCCTTCGGGAGACAGGGGCGGAAGCAATCAGCCCCAGCATTTT. It is translated as CASSLILYPSGDRGGSNQPQHF.

The chain recombines TRBV2 with TRBJ1-4; a weak D match, TRBD1 (5 bases). The CDR3 consists of 15 residues. V lost 6 bases, J lost 1 base, and 12 bases lay in between. Germline loops: CDR1 SNHLY, CDR2 FYNNEI. The CDR3 protein is CASSAGGLTNEKLFF. The CDR3 DNA is TGTGCCAGCAGCGCTGGGGGACTAACTAATGAAAAACTGTTTTTT.

The CDR3 here is CASSWLAGVSSYNEQFF. The DNA of the CDR3 is TGTGCCAGCAGCTGGCTAGCGGGAGTAAGCTCCTACAATGAGCAGTTCTTC. The chain uses TRBV25-1 and TRBJ2-1; 10 bases align to TRBD2. Losses at the gene ends were 6 bases for V and 0 bases for J; bases not matched to a gene: 8. CDR1 and CDR2 (germline): MGHDK, SYGVNS. This CDR3 is built from 17 residues.

The chain is built from TRBV7-6 and TRBJ2-1, with 8 bases fitting TRBD2. The CDR3 runs to 18 residues. The junction had 21 bases not matched to a gene; V was cut back by 5 bases and J by 9 bases. Germline V gives CDR1 SGHVS, CDR2 FNYEAQ. CDR3 in amino acids: CASSARPLGERGFSEQFF. CDR3 DNA: TGTGCCAGCAGCGCCCGACCCCTGGGAGAGCGGGGGTTTAGTGAGCAGTTCTTC. The full variable domain, completed using reference TRBV7-6 and TRBJ2-1, is GAGVSQSPRYKVTKRGQDVALRCDPISGHVSLYWYRQALGQGPEFLTYFNYEAQQDKSGLPNDRFSAERPEGSISTLTIQRTEQRDSAMYRCASSARPLGERGFSEQFFGPGTRLTVL.

The rearrangement joins TRBV5-1 to TRBJ1-1; TRBD1 might be the D (6 bases). CDR1 SGHRS and CDR2 YFSETQ come from the germline V gene. Trimming left V 2 bases short and J 1 base short, with 12 bases between. The CDR3 extends over 15 amino acids. This CDR3 reads CASSFTGQPNTEAFF. The CDR3 DNA sequence: TGCGCCAGCAGCTTCACGGGACAACCGAACACTGAAGCTTTCTTT.

The V and J genes are TRBV7-2 and TRBJ2-3; D unclear. The CDR3 consists of 11 residues. V lost 5 bases, J lost 5 bases, and 5 bases lay in between. Germline values: CDR1 SGHTA, CDR2 FQGNSA. The CDR3 nucleotides are TGTGCCAGCAGCCGAGAAGATACGCAGTATTTT. Translating gives CASSREDTQYF.

J is TRBJ1-6 and V is TRBV4-2; 7 bases map to TRBD1. The CDR3 runs to 15 residues. V shed 3 bases, J shed 6 bases, and the junction held 5 bases outside the gene matches. Germline CDR1 and CDR2: LGHNA and YNFKEQ. Written as DNA, the CDR3 is TGTGCCAGCAGCCAGGGCGACAGGGTTAATTCACCCCTCCACTTT. This codes for CASSQGDRVNSPLHF.

The chain recombines TRBV19 with TRBJ2-1, with D tentatively TRBD2 (5 bases). The CDR3 is 16 amino acids. Germline V CDR1 and CDR2: LNHDA, SQIVND (reference sequence). Trimming cost V 6 bases and J 0 bases, with 15 bases left between them. CDR3 loop: CASSRRTGSSYNEQFF. The CDR3 DNA sequence: TGTGCCAGTAGCAGAAGGACGGGGAGCTCCTACAATGAGCAGTTCTTC.